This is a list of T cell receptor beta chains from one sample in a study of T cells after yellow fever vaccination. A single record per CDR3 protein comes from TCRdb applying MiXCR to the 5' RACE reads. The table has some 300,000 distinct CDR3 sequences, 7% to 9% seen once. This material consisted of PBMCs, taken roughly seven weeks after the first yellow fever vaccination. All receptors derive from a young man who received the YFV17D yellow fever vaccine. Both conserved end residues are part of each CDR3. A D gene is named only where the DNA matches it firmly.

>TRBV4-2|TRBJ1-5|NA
CASSQETGPDSNQPQHF
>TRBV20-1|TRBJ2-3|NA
CSARVGNRARTDTQYF
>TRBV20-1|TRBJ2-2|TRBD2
CSAFIAGGNTGELFF
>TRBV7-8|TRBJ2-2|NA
CASRRYRLNTGELFF
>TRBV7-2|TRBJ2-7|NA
CASSFLGLSSYEQYF
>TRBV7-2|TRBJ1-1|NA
CASSLSQGWSTEAFF
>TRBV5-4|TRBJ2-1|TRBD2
CASRRSGGRRNEQFF
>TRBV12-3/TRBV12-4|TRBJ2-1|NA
CASLGDLYNEQFF
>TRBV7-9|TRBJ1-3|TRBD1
CASSMGQGSSGNTIYF
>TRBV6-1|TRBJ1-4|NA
CASRAGGTGEKLFF
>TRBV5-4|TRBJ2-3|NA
CASSLQGTNTDTQYF
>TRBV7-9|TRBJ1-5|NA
CASSKNSNQPQHF
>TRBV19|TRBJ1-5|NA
CASSISSGFQPQHF
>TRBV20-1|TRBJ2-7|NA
CSGTDFTYEQYF
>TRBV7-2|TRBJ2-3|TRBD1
CASSSRDDRASTDTQYF
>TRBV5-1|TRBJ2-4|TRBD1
CASSASPGGGNIQYF
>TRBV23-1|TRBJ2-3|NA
CASSPGAPDTQYF
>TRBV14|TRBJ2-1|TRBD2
CASSRPEGSGVSPYNEQFF
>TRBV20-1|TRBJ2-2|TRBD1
CSARSPPGQLYTGELFF
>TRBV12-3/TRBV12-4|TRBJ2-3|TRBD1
CASSVPGQTTDTQYF
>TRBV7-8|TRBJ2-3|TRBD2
CASSALSTSGVDTQYF
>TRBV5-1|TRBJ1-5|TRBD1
CASSLVISGQDRSGNQPQHF
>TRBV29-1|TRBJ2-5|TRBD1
CSVEGRGQGETQYF
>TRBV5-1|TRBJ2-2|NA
CASSLRSGNTGELFF
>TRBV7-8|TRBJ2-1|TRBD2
CASSLVSGVALDEQFF
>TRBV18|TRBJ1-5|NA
CASSPPISSWVGGHQPQHF
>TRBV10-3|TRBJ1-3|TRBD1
CAIRGTGSSGNTIYF
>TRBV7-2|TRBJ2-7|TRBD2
CASRLTSGGYEQYF
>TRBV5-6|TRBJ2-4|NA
CASSSTLNIQYF
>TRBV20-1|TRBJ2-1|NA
CSASLDSYNEQFF
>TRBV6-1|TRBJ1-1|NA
CASSRLTQMNTEAFF
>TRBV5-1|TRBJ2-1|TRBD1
CASSKRQGIGDEQFF
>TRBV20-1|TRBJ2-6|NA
CSARDGGRPLSGANVLTF
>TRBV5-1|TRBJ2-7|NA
CASSLATGRAYEQYF
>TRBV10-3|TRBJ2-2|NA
CAISPRLSPNTGELFF
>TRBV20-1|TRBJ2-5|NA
CSARVPTERDQYF
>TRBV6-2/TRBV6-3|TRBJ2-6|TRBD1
CASIKTGGTGANVLTF
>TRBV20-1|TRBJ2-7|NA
CSARDLARGYEQYF
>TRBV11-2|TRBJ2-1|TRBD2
CASSAALAGGSSYNEQFF
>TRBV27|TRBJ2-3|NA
CASSFSFSTPDTQYF
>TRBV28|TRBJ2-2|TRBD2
CASSLPSGGNRELFF
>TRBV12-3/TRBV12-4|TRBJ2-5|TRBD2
CASSFAASGVEETQYF
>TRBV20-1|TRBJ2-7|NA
CSGNSPKGYEQYF
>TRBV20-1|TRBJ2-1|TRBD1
CSARDAVGQGYEQFF
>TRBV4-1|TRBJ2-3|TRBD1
CASSQAGQGVGAQYF
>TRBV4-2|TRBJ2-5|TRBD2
CASSQEDPSGGFLQETQYF
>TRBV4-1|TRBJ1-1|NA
CASSQGRSRQKNEAFF
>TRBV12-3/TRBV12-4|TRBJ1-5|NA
CASSSVAGAYQPQHF
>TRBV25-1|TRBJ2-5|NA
CASSDLGFETQYF
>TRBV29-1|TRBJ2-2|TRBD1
CSASSPGQLYTGELFF
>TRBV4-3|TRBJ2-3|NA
CASSPTWRAIDTQYF
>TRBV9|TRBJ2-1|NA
CASSAQLTPYNEQFF
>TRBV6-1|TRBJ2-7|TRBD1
CASSAQGVSLAGYEQYF